This T cell receptor (beta chain) was sequenced for a study of T cells after yellow fever vaccination. Each CDR3 protein gets one entry after TCRdb re-called the 5' RACE reads with MiXCR. The data show over 70,000 distinct CDR3 sequences, with approximately 8% seen just once and 41% held by the top ten. This clonotype was seen ten or more times. Its target is not known. Trimming stripped 3 bases from V and 2 bases from J, with 14 bases between. The CDR3 loop spans 15 amino acids. The germline CDR1 and CDR2 sequences are SGHRS and YFSETQ. Study outcomes and limitations: Repertoires sorted by FACS could include abundant clonotypes that are contaminants from the bulk population.

This chain joins TRBV5-1 and TRBJ1-2; D is possibly TRBD1 (6 bases). The sequence derives from a young man who received the YFV17D yellow fever vaccine. The sequencing here drew on CD8+ T cells sorted from PBMCs, taken on the day of the yellow fever booster vaccination. The chain's CDR3 is CASSSTGGGNYGYTF. In nucleotides, the CDR3 is TGCGCCAGCAGCTCGACAGGAGGTGGGAACTATGGCTACACCTTC.